These 26 T cell receptor beta chains originate from one sample sequenced in a study of tumor and adjacent non-tumor tissue in lung cancer. No cell sorting was done before RNA was extracted from the tissue. Three rounds of nested PCR, following a modified ARM-PCR protocol, produced the TCRbeta library. TCRdb independently ran MiXCR on the multiplex PCR reads; one entry per CDR3 protein. Among roughly 93,000 distinct CDR3 sequences listed, 67% were seen once. Sequences were obtained from lung tumor tissue. These TCRs come from a man aged 60 to 75 with non-small cell lung cancer.

This clonotype came up once. An end of the junction does not agree with germline; a read error may underlie this. V gene TRBV11-1 combines with J gene TRBJ2-1; D is perhaps TRBD1 (5 bases). Germline CDR1 reads SGHAT; CDR2 reads FQDESV (reference sequence). The CDR3 is made up of 15 amino acids. The CDR3 loop is CASGLNRCSYNEQFF. CDR3 DNA: TGTGCCAGCGGCTTAAACAGGTGCTCGTACAATGAGCAGTTCTTC.

Points on this clonotype: The conserved phenylalanine or tryptophan is not found at the CDR3 terminus, so this likely reflects a read error. The rearrangement joins TRBV4-1 to TRBJ2-7, with 8 nucleotides matching TRBD2. The J segment lost 7 bases and the V segment lost 0 bases, leaving 17 bases of the junction unmatched. Germline values: CDR1 MGHRA, CDR2 YSYEKL. CDR3 size: 18 residues. The CDR3 coding sequence is TGCGCCAGCAGCCAAGAAAAAATGGGGACGGGAGGGGTAGGAGAGCAGTACCTC. Its protein is CASSQEKMGTGGVGEQYL.

As for this clonotype: Compared with germline, one end of the junction differs, possibly owing to a read error. This rearrangement joins TRBV11-2 to TRBJ2-2, with D perhaps matching TRBD2 (5 bases). The CDR3 sequence is 15 residues long. The V gene's germline CDR1 is SGHAT and CDR2 FQNNGV. The CDR3 is CASSPHVANTGELFF. The CDR3, as DNA: TGTGCCAGCAGCCCCCATGTCGCGAACACTGGGGAGTTGTTTTTT.

Concerning this clonotype: A much more abundant neighbour one base away suggests this may be a read error. The chain carries TRBV4-1 and TRBJ1-5; 7 bases map to TRBD1. This CDR3 is built from 17 residues. Germline CDR1 MGHRA, CDR2 YSYEKL. The V and J ends lost 0 bases and 0 bases, in that order; junction bases with no gene match: 5. The CDR3 reads CASSQEGTEGSNQPQHF. In nucleotides, the CDR3 is TGCGCCAGCAGCCAAGAGGGGACAGAGGGTAGCAATCAGCCCCAGCATTTT.

Regarding this clonotype: Compared with germline, one end of the junction differs, possibly owing to a read error. This chain joins TRBV20-1 and TRBJ1-3; TRBD1 matches at 9 bases. The CDR3 has 15 amino acids. Germline V gene data show CDR1 as DFQATT and CDR2 as SNEGSKA (reference sequence). The CDR3 sequence is CTASTGGLVGNTIYF. The CDR3 DNA is TGCACTGCTAGTACAGGGGGCTTAGTTGGAAACACCATATATTTT.

This chain joins TRBV4-3 and TRBJ2-3; D is perhaps TRBD2 (6 bases). Germline CDR1 LGHNA, CDR2 YSLEER. This CDR3 contains 13 residues. V dropped 6 bases and J dropped 6 bases, with 13 bases sitting between them. CDR3 bases: TGCGCCAGCAGTGCAGGCCGGGAGGATACGCAGTATTTT. Translation gives CASSAGREDTQYF.

The chain carries TRBV12-3 or TRBV12-4 and TRBJ1-2, with D perhaps matching TRBD1 (5 bases). V lost 8 bases to trimming and J lost 14 bases, with 18 bases between them. This CDR3 has 11 residues. In nucleotides, the CDR3 is TGTGCCAGCCGACCGTCGGGGGACTATACCTTC. It translates to CASRPSGDYTF.

About this clonotype itself: This is likely a read error, given that the CDR3 carries no conserved phenylalanine or tryptophan at its end. The J gene is TRBJ2-1, the V gene TRBV6-5; D possibly corresponds to TRBD2 (5 bases). CDR1 and CDR2 from the germline V gene are MNHEY and SVGAGI. The length of the CDR3 is 15 residues. CDR3 nucleotide sequence: TGTGTCAGCAGTTACCGGGGAAGCTCCTACAATGAGCAGTTCTTA. It yields the protein CVSSYRGSSYNEQFL.

To note about this clonotype: This CDR3 fails to terminate in the conserved phenylalanine or tryptophan, so it likely reflects a read error. V is TRBV6-6 and J is TRBJ2-7; tentative D call: TRBD1 (5 bases). V gave up 9 bases and J gave up 5 bases, with 14 bases separating them. Germline values: CDR1 MNHNY, CDR2 SVGAGI (reference sequence). The CDR3 contains 12 residues. CDR3 nucleotide sequence: TGTGCCAGGAATCCGGCAGGGAACGAGCAGTACATC. This encodes CARNPAGNEQYI.

Turning to this clonotype: The junction departs from germline at one end; a sequencing error may be responsible. This chain links TRBV29-1 with TRBJ2-2; TRBD1 or TRBD2 may be the D gene (5 bases each). CDR1 and CDR2 (germline): SQVTM, ANQGSEA. The CDR3 loop spans 17 amino acids. The CDR3 is CSVQRDEGWMGDGELFF. In nucleotides, the CDR3 is TGTAGCGTACAAAGGGATGAGGGGTGGATGGGCGACGGGGAGCTGTTTTTT.

Points on this clonotype: This may be a read error, as it is one base from a much larger clone. This chain links TRBV20-1 with TRBJ1-4; D not certain. The germline gives CDR1 DFQATT, CDR2 SNEGSKA (reference sequence). The V gene lost 6 bases and the J gene lost 3 bases, with 17 bases spanning the gap. This CDR3 region has 15 residues. CDR3 sequence reads: CSAPQPWGANEKLFF. The CDR3 region has the DNA TGCAGTGCGCCTCAGCCCTGGGGAGCTAATGAAAAACTGTTTTTT.

V is TRBV4-1 and J is TRBJ1-5; D remains ambiguous. The J call is uncertain, as TRBJ2-3 better fits the DNA end. Germline V lookup: CDR1 MGHRA, CDR2 YSYEKL. The CDR3 extends over 15 amino acids. CDR3 sequence reads: CASSQDLGPNQSQYF. In DNA, the CDR3 is TGCGCCAGCAGCCAAGATCTAGGGCCCAATCAGTCCCAGTATTTT.

The genes are TRBV4-1 and TRBJ2-5; D not certain. CDR1 is MGHRA and CDR2 is YSYEKL in the germline V gene. The CDR3 is made up of 14 amino acids. The V end was cut by 6 bases, the J end by 2 bases, with 13 bases between. This chain's CDR3 is CASSQYSQQETQYF. The CDR3 DNA follows: TGCGCCAGCAGTCAATACAGTCAGCAAGAGACCCAGTACTTC.

This clonotype was counted many times. This chain uses TRBV28 with TRBJ2-7; 12 nucleotides align to TRBD2. Trimming took 2 bases from V and 5 from J; bases not matched to a gene: 19. The CDR3 contains 20 residues. Germline V CDR1 and CDR2: MDHEN, SYDVKM. The CDR3 reads CASSLGPLRGLAGLRNEQYF. CDR3 nucleotides: TGTGCCAGCAGTTTAGGTCCACTTAGAGGACTAGCGGGATTGAGAAACGAGCAGTACTTC.

For this clonotype: The junction differs from germline at one of its ends, possibly a read error. The chain employs TRBV12-5 and TRBJ2-1; TRBD1 might be the D (6 bases). This CDR3 is built from 14 residues. CDR1 is LGHNT, CDR2 FRNRAP, per germline. The CDR3 reads CANVSGQSYNDQFF. The CDR3 coding sequence is TGTGCTAATGTGTCCGGACAGTCCTACAATGATCAGTTCTTC.

This clonotype occurred once. Possible read error: a much larger clone is one base away. This sequence joins TRBV7-9 and TRBJ2-6; tentative D call: TRBD1 (6 bases). The CDR3 has 15 residues. V was trimmed by 7 bases and J by 4 bases, leaving 14 bases between them. CDR1 is SEHNR, CDR2 FQNEAQ, per germline (reference sequence). DNA of the CDR3: TGTGCCAGCACCTGGCAGGGGCTGGGGGCCAACGTCCTGACTTTC. It specifies CASTWQGLGANVLTF.

This clonotype appeared many times. The J gene is TRBJ1-2, the V gene TRBV28, with 8 bases lining up with TRBD1. The CDR3 is 12 residues long. V lost 5 bases and J lost 8; bases outside the gene matches: 4. Germline V gene data show CDR1 as MDHEN and CDR2 as SYDVKM. In DNA, the CDR3 is TGTGCCAGCAGTACAGGGGGTTCAGGCTACACCTTC. Its protein product is CASSTGGSGYTF.

The V call is TRBV7-9, the J call TRBJ1-2; D is perhaps TRBD1 (6 bases). There are 13 residues in the CDR3. Trimming removed 10 bases from V and 4 bases from J, with 16 bases in between. Germline CDR1 reads SEHNR; CDR2 reads FQNEAQ (reference sequence). CDR3 nucleotides: TGTGCCATACGGGGGGCCGGGGGCTATGGCTACACCTTC. As protein: CAIRGAGGYGYTF.

Note on this clonotype: The junction departs from the called germline gene at one end, perhaps through a read error. The gene calls are TRBV25-1 and TRBJ2-2; tentatively, D is TRBD2 (5 bases). Germline V gives CDR1 MGHDK, CDR2 SYGVNS. The CDR3 length is 13 residues. The CDR3, as DNA: TGTGCCAGCAACTACGGGAACACCGAGGAGCTGTTTTTT. Translated: CASNYGNTEELFF.

This clonotype was picked up many times. The chain recombines TRBV5-6 with TRBJ2-1; either TRBD1 or TRBD2 may fit D (6 bases each). Trimming shortened V by 0 bases and J by 7 bases, and 17 bases separated the two germline ends. CDR3 length: 16 amino acids. Germline assignment: CDR1 SGHDT and CDR2 YYEEEE. The chain's CDR3 is CASSLVEGSTGNEQFF. DNA for the CDR3: TGTGCCAGCAGCTTGGTGGAGGGGTCTACAGGGAATGAGCAGTTCTTC.

This chain links TRBV27 with TRBJ2-3; D is perhaps TRBD1 (5 bases). V was trimmed by 5 bases and J by 2 bases, leaving 14 bases between them. This CDR3 has 15 residues. CDR1 and CDR2 from the germline V gene are MNHEY and SMNVEV (reference sequence). The CDR3, as DNA: TGTGCCAGCAGTCAGCAGGGATCTCCCACAGATACGCAGTATTTT. Translation gives CASSQQGSPTDTQYF.

About this clonotype: This may come from a read error, since a much larger clone is one base off. This chain connects TRBV6-2 or TRBV6-3 to TRBJ1-2; D unclear. Germline V gene data show CDR1 as MNHEY and CDR2 as SVGEGT. There are 13 residues in the CDR3. CDR3 bases: TGTGCCAGCACCGCCGGATTTAACTATGACTACACCTTC. Translation gives CASTAGFNYDYTF.

With respect to this clonotype: At one end, the junction sequence differs from germline, possibly due to a read error. The chain links TRBV6-1 to TRBJ2-3; 12 positions agree with TRBD1. CDR3 length equals 16 residues. CDR1 MNHNS and CDR2 SASEGT come from the germline V gene. As DNA, the CDR3 is TGTGCCAGCCACAGCACCGGGACAGGGGGCGCAGATACGCATTATTTT. Amino acid sequence: CASHSTGTGGADTHYF.

Worth noting for this clonotype: This may come from a read error, since a much larger clone is one base off. The chain combines TRBV15 with TRBJ2-7; D is possibly TRBD1 (5 bases). The CDR3 consists of 14 residues. The V end lost 0 bases, the J end lost 6 bases, and 12 bases lay between the germline ends. CDR1 and CDR2 (germline): LNHNV, YYDKDF (reference sequence). CDR3 region: CATSREGVRAEQYF. CDR3 nucleotides: TGTGCCACCAGCAGAGAAGGGGTGAGAGCCGAGCAGTACTTC.

With regard to this clonotype: A junction boundary mismatches the germline segment, possibly from a read error. The chain has TRBV29-1 and TRBJ2-7; unclear D gene. The CDR3 contains 12 residues. Germline V gene data show CDR1 as SQVTM and CDR2 as ANQGSEA. The CDR3 loop is CNVATEPYEQYF. Written as DNA, the CDR3 is TGCAACGTTGCTACAGAGCCCTATGAACAGTACTTC.

About this clonotype itself: A read error may be the cause here, since a much bigger clone is one base away. The CDR3 DNA reads as TGTGCCAGCAGCCGGGTTAGCGGGGGCCCGGAGGGGGCCCAGTTCTTC. Its translation is CASSRVSGGPEGAQFF. The V and J genes are TRBV12-3 or TRBV12-4 and TRBJ2-5; 9 bases are a match to TRBD2. Judging by the DNA end, TRBJ2-1 fits better; the J call may be wrong. This CDR3 contains 16 residues.